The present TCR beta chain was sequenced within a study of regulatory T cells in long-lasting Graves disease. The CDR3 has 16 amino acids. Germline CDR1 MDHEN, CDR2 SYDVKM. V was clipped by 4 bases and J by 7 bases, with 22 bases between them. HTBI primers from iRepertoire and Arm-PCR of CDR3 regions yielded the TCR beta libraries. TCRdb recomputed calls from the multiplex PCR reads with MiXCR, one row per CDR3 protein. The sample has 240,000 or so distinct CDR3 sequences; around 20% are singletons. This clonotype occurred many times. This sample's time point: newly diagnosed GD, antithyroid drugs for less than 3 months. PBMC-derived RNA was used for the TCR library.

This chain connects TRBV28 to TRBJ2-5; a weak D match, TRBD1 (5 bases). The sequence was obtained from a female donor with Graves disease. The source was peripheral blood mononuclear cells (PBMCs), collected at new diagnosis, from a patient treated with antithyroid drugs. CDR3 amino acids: CASSSTPPRGDWTQYF. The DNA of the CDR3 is TGTGCCAGCAGTTCCACCCCGCCAAGGGGTGATTGGACCCAGTACTTC.